The entry that follows covers one T cell receptor beta chain sequence. Its matching antigen is unknown. Germline V CDR1 and CDR2: SGHTA, FQGNSA. The V end was cut by 1 base, the J end by 0 bases, with 11 bases between. The CDR3 is made up of 16 amino acids. The sample originates from a study of shared clonotypes between healthy human individuals. Naive CD8 isolation took CD45RO-negative cells positively selected for CCR7 and excluded terminally differentiated effector memory CD45RA+ cells. Study-wide results and caveats: The study found about 4.6% of naive CD4 clonotypes shared across four donors.

Replicate PCRs run on sorted subsets employed roughly 180 ng DNA, some 33,000 T cell genomes. The repertoire was sequenced with immunoSEQ multiplex PCR; TCRdb's copy has only in-frame clones and lacks some. The sample has around 1,900,000 clones; 90% to 95% are singletons. Sequencing was carried out using naive CD8+ T cells from PBMCs. The TCR originated in a man younger than 30 in good health. Some clones in this sample may be carry-over from other donors' samples. This rearrangement joins TRBV7-2 to TRBJ2-3; D is uncertain. The CDR3 DNA reads as TGTGCCAGCAGCTTAGGTTTGGCACCTAGCACAGATACGCAGTATTTT. Translating gives CASSLGLAPSTDTQYF.